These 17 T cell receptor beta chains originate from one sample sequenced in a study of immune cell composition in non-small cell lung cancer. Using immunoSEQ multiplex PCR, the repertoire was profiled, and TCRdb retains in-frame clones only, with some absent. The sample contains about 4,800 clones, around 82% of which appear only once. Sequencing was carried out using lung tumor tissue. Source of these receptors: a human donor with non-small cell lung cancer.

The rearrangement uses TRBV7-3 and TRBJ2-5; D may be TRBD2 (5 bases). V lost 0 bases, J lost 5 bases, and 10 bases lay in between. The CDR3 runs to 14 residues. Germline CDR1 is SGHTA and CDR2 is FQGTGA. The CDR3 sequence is CASSLTGPGETQYF. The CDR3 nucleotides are TGTGCCAGCAGCTTAACGGGCCCGGGGGAGACCCAGTACTTC.

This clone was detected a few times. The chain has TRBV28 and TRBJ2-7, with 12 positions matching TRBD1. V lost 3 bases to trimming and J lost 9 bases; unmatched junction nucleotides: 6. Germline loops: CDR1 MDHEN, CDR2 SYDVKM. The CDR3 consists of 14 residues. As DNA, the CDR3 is TGTGCCAGCAGTTTGGGACAGGGGGCCTCTTGGCAGTACTTC. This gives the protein CASSLGQGASWQYF.

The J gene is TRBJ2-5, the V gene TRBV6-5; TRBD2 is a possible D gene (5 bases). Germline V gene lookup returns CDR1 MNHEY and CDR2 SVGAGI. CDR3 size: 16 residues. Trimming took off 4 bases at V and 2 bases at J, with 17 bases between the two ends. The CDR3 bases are TGTGCCAGCAGTTTTGAGTCCGGGGAGATTCAAGAGACCCAGTACTTC. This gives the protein CASSFESGEIQETQYF.

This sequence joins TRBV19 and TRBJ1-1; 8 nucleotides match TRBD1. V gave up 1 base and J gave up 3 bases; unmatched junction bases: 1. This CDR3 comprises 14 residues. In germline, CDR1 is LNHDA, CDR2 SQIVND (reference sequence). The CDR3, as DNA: TGTGCCAGTAGTATAGGACAGGGGTACACTGAAGCTTTCTTT. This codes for CASSIGQGYTEAFF.

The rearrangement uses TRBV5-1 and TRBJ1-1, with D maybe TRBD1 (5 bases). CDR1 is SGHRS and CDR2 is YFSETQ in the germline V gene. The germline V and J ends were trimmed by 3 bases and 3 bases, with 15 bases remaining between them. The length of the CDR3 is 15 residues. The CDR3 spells CASSWEGGAYTEAFF. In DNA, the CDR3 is TGCGCCAGCAGCTGGGAAGGAGGGGCTTACACTGAAGCTTTCTTT.

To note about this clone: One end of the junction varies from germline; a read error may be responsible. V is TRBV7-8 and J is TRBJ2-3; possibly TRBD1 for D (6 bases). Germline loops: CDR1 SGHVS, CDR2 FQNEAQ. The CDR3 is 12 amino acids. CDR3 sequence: CASSLQGIGWNF. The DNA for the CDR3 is TGTGCCAGCAGTTTACAGGGAATCGGGTGGAATTTT.

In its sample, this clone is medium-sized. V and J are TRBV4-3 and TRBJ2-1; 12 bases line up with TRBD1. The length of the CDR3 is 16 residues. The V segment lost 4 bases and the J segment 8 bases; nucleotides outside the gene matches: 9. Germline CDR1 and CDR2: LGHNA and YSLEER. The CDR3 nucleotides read TGCGCCAGCAGCCGAGACACCGGGACAGGGGGCGATGAGCAGTTCTTC. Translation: CASSRDTGTGGDEQFF.

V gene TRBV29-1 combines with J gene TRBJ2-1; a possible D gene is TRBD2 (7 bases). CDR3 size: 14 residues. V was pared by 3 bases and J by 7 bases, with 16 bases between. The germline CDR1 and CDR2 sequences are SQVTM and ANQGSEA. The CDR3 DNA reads TGCAGCGTTGACAGGGGAGGGGTAAGGAATGAGCAGTTCTTC. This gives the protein CSVDRGGVRNEQFF.

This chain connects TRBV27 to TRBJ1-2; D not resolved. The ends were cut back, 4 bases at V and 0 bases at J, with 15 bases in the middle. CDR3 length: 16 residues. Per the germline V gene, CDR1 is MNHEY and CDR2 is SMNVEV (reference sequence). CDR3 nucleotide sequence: TGTGCCAGCAGTTCCCTCCGCGCAGGTACTAACTATGGCTACACCTTC. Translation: CASSSLRAGTNYGYTF.

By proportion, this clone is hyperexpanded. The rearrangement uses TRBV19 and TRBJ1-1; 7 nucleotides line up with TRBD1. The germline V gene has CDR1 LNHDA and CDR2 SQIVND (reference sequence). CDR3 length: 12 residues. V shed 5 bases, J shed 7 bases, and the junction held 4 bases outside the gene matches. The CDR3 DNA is TGTGCCAGTAGTGACAGGGTATTTGAAGCTTTCTTT. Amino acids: CASSDRVFEAFF.

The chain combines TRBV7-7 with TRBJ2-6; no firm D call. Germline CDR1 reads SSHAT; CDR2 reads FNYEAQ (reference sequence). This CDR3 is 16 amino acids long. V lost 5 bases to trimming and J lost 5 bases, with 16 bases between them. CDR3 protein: CASSRPAQSRANVLTF. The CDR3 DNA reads TGTGCCAGCAGCCGCCCCGCACAAAGTCGGGCCAACGTCCTGACTTTC.

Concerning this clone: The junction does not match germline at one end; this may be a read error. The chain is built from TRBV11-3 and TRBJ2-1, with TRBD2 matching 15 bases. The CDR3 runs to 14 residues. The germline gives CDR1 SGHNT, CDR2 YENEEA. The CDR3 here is CASSPRTSGRAIIF. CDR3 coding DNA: TGTGCCAGCAGCCCCCGGACTAGCGGGAGGGCCATCATCTTC.

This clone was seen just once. CDR3 sequence (DNA): TGTGCCAGCAGCCCTGGACAGGGGACAGGGACTAATGAAAAACTGTTTTTT. This codes for CASSPGQGTGTNEKLFF. The V and J genes are TRBV7-9 and TRBJ1-4, with 9 bases that match TRBD1. This CDR3 has 17 residues. Per the germline V gene, CDR1 is SEHNR and CDR2 is FQNEAQ (reference sequence). Trimming took 5 bases from V and 2 from J; bases not matched to a gene: 9.

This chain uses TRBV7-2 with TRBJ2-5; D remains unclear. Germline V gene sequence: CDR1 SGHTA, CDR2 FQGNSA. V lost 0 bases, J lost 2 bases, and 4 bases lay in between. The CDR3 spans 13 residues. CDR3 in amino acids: CASSLARQETQYF. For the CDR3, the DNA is TGTGCCAGCAGCTTAGCGCGGCAAGAGACCCAGTACTTC.

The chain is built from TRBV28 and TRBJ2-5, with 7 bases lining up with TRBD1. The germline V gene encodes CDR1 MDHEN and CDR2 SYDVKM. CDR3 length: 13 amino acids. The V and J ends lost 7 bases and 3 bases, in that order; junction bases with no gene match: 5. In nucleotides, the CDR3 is TGTGCCAGCATTCCCGGGACAGAAGAGACCCAGTACTTC. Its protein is CASIPGTEETQYF.

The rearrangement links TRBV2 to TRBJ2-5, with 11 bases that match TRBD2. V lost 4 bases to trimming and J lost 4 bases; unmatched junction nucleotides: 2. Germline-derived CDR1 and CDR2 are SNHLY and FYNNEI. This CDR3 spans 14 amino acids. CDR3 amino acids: CASSGLAGGETQYF. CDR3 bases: TGTGCCAGCAGTGGTCTAGCGGGAGGAGAGACCCAGTACTTC.

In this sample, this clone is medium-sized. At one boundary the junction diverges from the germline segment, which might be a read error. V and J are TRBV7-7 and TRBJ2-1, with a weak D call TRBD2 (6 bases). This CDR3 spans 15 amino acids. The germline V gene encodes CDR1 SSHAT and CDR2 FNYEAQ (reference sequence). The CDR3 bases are TGTGCTAGCAGCCCGGGGACTCCTGCCTACAATGAGCAGTTCTTC. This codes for CASSPGTPAYNEQFF.